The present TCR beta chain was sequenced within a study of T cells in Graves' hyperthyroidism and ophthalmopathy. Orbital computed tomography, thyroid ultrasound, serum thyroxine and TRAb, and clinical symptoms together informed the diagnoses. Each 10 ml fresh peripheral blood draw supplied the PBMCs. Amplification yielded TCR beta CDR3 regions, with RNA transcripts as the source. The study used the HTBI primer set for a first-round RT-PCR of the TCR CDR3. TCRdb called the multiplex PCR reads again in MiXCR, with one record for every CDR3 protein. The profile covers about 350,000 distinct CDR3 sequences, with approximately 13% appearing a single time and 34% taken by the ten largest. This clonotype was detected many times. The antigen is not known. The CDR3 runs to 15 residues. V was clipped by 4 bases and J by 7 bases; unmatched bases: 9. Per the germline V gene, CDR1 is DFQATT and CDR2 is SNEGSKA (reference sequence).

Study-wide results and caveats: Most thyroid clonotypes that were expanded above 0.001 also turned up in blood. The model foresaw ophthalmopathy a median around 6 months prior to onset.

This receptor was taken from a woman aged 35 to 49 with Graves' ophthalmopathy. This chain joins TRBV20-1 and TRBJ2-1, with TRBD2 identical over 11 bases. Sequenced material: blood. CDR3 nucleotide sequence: TGCAGTGCTATTCCGGCTAGCGGGGGGATTAATGAGCAGTTCTTC. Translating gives CSAIPASGGINEQFF.